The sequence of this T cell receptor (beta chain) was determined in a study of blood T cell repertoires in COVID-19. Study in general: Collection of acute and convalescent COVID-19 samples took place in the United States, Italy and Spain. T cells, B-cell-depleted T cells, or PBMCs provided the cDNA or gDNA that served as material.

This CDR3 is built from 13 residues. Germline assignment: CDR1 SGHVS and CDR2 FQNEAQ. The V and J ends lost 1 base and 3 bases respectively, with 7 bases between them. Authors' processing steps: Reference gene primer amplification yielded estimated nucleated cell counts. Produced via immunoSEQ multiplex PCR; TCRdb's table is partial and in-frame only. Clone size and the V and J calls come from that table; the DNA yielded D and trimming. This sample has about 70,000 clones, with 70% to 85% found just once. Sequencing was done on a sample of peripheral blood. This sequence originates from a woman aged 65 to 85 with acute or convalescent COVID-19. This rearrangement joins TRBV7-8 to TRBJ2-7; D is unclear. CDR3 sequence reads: CASSLVVGYEQYF. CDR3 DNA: TGTGCCAGCAGCTTAGTGGTCGGCTACGAGCAGTACTTC.